This T cell receptor (beta chain) comes out of a study of control samples from healthy donors and cancer patients. Germline CDR1 is SGHNT and CDR2 is YYREEE (reference sequence). Trimming took off 7 bases at V and 1 base at J, with 19 bases between the two ends. There are 16 residues in the CDR3. Measured with immunoSEQ multiplex PCR; TCRdb has only the in-frame clones, and not every one. The sample contains 130,000 or so clones, around 90% of which appear only once. Material: blood. The chain recombines TRBV5-4 with TRBJ2-3, with D tentatively TRBD1 (6 bases). The source is a man in his forties or fifties in good health. CDR3 amino acids: CASSSLTGKGTDTQYF. Written as DNA, the CDR3 is TGTGCCAGCTCCTCGCTAACAGGGAAGGGCACAGATACGCAGTATTTT.